This paragraph reports one T cell receptor (beta chain). Its antigen is as yet unknown. Using immunoSEQ multiplex PCR, the repertoire was profiled, and TCRdb retains in-frame clones only, with some absent. This sample has 2 million to 2.5 million clones; about 95% occur once, and the top ten carry more than 0.95%. This record belongs to a study of shared clonotypes between healthy human individuals. The germline gives CDR1 LGHNA, CDR2 YSLEER. This CDR3 region has 15 residues. The trim removed 0 bases at V and 5 bases at J, leaving 4 bases unmatched. Cells designated naive CD8 were CD45RO-negative and were positively selected for CCR7, with terminally differentiated effector memory CD45RA+ cells excluded. Whole-study findings and limits: At large depth, rarefaction still showed sorted-subset sequencing to be incomplete.

The sequenced material came from naive CD8+ T cells sorted from blood. V and J are TRBV4-3 and TRBJ2-1; 7 bases fit TRBD2. This sequence originates from a man between 18 and 29 years old in good health. In nucleotides, the CDR3 is TGCGCCAGCAGCCAAGATCAGCGGGGTCACAATGAGCAGTTCTTC. As protein: CASSQDQRGHNEQFF.